A selection of T cell receptor beta chains follows, all from one sample in a study of CD4 T cells in relation to SARS-CoV-2 and coronaviruses. Only in-frame clones appear in the TCRdb table, and some are missing; sequencing was by immunoSEQ multiplex PCR. The sample contains tens of thousands of clones, 75% to 80% of which appear only once. Antigen specificity for these receptors is unknown. Sequenced: CD4+ T cells from PBMCs, cultured in vitro. These TCRs come from a human donor in good health. Both conserved end residues are trimmed from each CDR3. Some rows mark clone size as missing; the rest say once, few, many or name a class of expanded clone.

clone_size,v_call,j_call,cdr3_aa
-,TRBV2,TRBJ1-4,ASKRDRENEKLF
-,TRBV27,TRBJ1-4,ASSARPTTNEKLF
-,TRBV20-1,TRBJ1-2,SASTGDYGYT
-,TRBV9,TRBJ1-1,ASSEHIENTEAF
once,TRBV3-1/TRBV3-2,TRBJ2-5,ASSQAAGRKTQY
-,TRBV5-1,TRBJ1-2,ASSLSGTGEFGYT
-,TRBV7-2,TRBJ2-1,ASSLVGEGGAYNEQF
-,TRBV9,TRBJ2-3,ASSVGGDTQY
few,TRBV7-9,TRBJ2-3,ASSLPLAGRDTQY
-,TRBV5-6,TRBJ1-5,ASSLWSTHNQPQH
once,TRBV27,TRBJ2-7,ASSFRSGEQY
few,TRBV7-2,TRBJ1-6,ASSLVAGFNSPLH
-,TRBV25-1,TRBJ1-2,ASSDSGWGYT
-,TRBV5-4,TRBJ1-3,ASSLGSGGSGNTIY
few,TRBV6-4,TRBJ2-3,ASSGLGGTDTQY
few,TRBV28,TRBJ2-7,ASSPGTGGVYEQY
few,TRBV30,TRBJ1-2,AWSGDPPGYGYT
-,TRBV19,TRBJ2-7,ASSIDGREPSYEQY
-,TRBV29-1,TRBJ2-7,SAEATDLEQY
-,TRBV11-2,TRBJ2-7,ASAVQREQY
-,TRBV5-1,TRBJ1-1,ASSFHNIGGEEAF
-,TRBV27,TRBJ2-5,ASSLFGTSGGGETQY
-,TRBV25-1,TRBJ1-6,ASSESGRRSYNSPLH
few,TRBV5-5,TRBJ1-1,ASSPVRQMNTEAF
-,TRBV5-1,TRBJ2-7,ASSFPASYEQY
-,TRBV2,TRBJ1-1,ASSTWTGAGQRAF
once,TRBV2,TRBJ1-6,ASSERTLGDSPLH
-,TRBV2,TRBJ2-4,ASRGTGELAKNIQY
-,TRBV4-2,TRBJ2-7,ASSQDRGEQY
few,TRBV24-1,TRBJ1-1,AIPGQPNTEAF
-,TRBV3-1/TRBV3-2,TRBJ1-2,ASSQPRVHGYT
-,TRBV7-9,TRBJ2-7,ASSLTDLYEQY
once,TRBV2,TRBJ2-3,ASSLGGAPNTDTQY
-,TRBV5-1,TRBJ2-7,ASSLGGGRGDSYEQY
-,TRBV2,TRBJ1-1,ASSVWTQAF
-,TRBV5-1,TRBJ2-7,ASSLVGTNSYEQY
-,TRBV5-1,TRBJ2-5,ASSYGQRRETQY
-,TRBV7-2,TRBJ2-3,ASSPGPGSDTQY
-,TRBV7-2,TRBJ1-6,ASSLGSDTGSPLH
-,TRBV6-2/TRBV6-3,TRBJ2-1,ASSDSNEQF
medium-sized,TRBV19,TRBJ2-3,ASSTTGTSTDTQY
-,TRBV5-1,TRBJ2-5,ASSLLETQY
-,TRBV7-2,TRBJ2-1,ASSLVSLAGHNEQF
-,TRBV7-2,TRBJ2-3,ASSLAGRASDTQY
-,TRBV6-4,TRBJ2-1,ASSASGTVTYNEQF
few,TRBV10-3,TRBJ1-1,AISPAGTGNTEAF
-,TRBV19,TRBJ1-3,ASSQGHGNTIY
-,TRBV7-9,TRBJ2-3,ASTGGGGTSDTQY
-,TRBV7-9,TRBJ2-7,ASSPLTGTYEQY
-,TRBV14,TRBJ2-1,ASSQGPLGQGKQF
once,TRBV4-1,TRBJ2-3,ASSHSLDTQY
-,TRBV11-3,TRBJ1-1,ASSLDPENTEAF
-,TRBV7-9,TRBJ2-5,ASSSSLGQGRMETQY
-,TRBV5-1,TRBJ2-3,ASSLVLAGGPGDTQY
-,TRBV4-1,TRBJ2-4,ASSRSRLVGVAKNIQY
-,TRBV29-1,TRBJ1-5,SVVWDFNQPQH
-,TRBV9,TRBJ2-7,ASSHSTRGQY
-,TRBV18,TRBJ1-1,ASSEGGNTEAF
-,TRBV19,TRBJ2-3,ASSIPRLGGDTQY
-,TRBV2,TRBJ2-2,ASSEGTRVTGELF